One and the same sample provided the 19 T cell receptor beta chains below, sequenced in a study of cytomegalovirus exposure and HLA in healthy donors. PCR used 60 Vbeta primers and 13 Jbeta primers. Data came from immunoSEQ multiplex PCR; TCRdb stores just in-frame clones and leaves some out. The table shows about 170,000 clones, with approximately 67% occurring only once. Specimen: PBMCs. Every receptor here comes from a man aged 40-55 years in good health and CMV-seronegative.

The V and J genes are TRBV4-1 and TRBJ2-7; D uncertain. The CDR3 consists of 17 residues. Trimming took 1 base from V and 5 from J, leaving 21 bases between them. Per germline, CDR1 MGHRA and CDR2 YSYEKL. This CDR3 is CASSQGLLRLRGHEQYF. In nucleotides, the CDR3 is TGCGCCAGCAGCCAAGGCCTCCTCCGGCTCCGCGGTCACGAGCAGTACTTC.

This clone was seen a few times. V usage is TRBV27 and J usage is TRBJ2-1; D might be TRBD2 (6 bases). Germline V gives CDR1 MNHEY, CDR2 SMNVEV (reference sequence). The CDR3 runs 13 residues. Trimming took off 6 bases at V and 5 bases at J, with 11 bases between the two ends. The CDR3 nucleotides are TGTGCCAGCAGACGGCGGGGAGACAATGAGCAGTTCTTC. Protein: CASRRRGDNEQFF.

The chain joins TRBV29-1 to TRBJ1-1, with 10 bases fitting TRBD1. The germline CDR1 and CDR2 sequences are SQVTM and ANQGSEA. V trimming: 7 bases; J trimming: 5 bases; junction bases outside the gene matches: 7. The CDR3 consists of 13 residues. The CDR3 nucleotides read TGCAGCGGGACCGGGACAGGGGCTACTGAAGCTTTCTTT. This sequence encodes CSGTGTGATEAFF.

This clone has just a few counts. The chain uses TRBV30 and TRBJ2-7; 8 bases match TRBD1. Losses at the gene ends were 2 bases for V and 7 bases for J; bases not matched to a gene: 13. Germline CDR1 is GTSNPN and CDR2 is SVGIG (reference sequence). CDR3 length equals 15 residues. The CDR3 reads CAWSTLVQGAGEQYF. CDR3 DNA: TGTGCCTGGAGTACCCTGGTCCAGGGGGCGGGTGAGCAGTACTTC.

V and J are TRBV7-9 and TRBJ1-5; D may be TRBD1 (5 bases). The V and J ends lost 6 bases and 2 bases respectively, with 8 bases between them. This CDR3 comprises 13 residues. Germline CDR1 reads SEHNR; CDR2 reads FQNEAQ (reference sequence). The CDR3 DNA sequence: TGTGCCAGCAGTTTACAGGGCAATCAGCCCCAGCATTTT. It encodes CASSLQGNQPQHF.

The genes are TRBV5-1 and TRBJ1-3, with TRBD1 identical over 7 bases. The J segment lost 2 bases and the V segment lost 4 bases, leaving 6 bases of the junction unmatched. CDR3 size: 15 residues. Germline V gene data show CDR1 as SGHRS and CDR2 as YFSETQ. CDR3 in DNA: TGCGCCAGCAGCGTGGGGGACAGCGCTGGAAACACCATATATTTT. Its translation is CASSVGDSAGNTIYF.

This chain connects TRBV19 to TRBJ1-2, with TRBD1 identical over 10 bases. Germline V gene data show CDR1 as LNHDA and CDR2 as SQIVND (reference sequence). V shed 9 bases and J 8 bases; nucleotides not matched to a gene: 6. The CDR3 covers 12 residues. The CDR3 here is CASGTGAGGYTF. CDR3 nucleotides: TGTGCCAGCGGGACAGGGGCTGGCGGCTACACCTTC.

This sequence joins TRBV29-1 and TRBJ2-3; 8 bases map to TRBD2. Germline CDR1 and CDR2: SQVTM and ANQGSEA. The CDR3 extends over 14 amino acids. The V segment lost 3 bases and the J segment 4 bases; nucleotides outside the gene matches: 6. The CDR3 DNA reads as TGCAGCGTTGATGGGCGGGGGGTATCAGATACGCAGTATTTT. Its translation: CSVDGRGVSDTQYF.

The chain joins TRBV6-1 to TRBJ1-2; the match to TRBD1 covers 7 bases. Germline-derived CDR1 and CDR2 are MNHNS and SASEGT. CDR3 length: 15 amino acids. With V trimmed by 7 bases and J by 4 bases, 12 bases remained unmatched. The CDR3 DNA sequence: TGTGCCAGCACCCCCTTCGAGGGACAGATCTATGGCTACACCTTC. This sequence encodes CASTPFEGQIYGYTF.

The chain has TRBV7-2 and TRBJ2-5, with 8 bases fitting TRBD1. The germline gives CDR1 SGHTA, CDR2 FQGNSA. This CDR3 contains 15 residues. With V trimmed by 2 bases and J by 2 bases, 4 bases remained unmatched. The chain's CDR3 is CASSLQTGAQETQYF. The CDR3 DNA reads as TGTGCCAGCAGCTTACAGACAGGGGCTCAAGAGACCCAGTACTTC.

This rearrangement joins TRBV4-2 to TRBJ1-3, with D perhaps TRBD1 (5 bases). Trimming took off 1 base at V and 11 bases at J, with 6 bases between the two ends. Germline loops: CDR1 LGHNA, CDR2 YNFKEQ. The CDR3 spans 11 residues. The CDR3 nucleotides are TGTGCCAGCAGCCAAGCGACAGCCATATATTTT. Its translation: CASSQATAIYF.

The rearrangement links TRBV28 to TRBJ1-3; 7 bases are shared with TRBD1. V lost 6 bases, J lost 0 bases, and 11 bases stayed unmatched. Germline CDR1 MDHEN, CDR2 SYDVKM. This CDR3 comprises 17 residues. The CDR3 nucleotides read TGTGCCAGCAGCCCACCCACCAGGGGGTTCTCTGGAAACACCATATATTTT. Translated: CASSPPTRGFSGNTIYF.

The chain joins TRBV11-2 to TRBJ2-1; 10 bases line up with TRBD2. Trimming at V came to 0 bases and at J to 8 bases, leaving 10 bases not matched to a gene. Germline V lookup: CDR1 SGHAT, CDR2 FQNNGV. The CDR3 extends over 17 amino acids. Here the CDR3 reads CASSLEFALAGAHEQFF. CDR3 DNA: TGTGCCAGCAGCTTAGAGTTCGCGCTAGCGGGAGCCCATGAGCAGTTCTTC. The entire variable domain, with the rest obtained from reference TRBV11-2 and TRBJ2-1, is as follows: EAGVAQSPRYKIIEKRQSVAFWCNPISGHATLYWYQQILGQGPKLLIQFQNNGVVDDSQLPKDRFSAERLKGVDSTLKIQPAKLEDSAVYLCASSLEFALAGAHEQFFGPGTRLTVL.

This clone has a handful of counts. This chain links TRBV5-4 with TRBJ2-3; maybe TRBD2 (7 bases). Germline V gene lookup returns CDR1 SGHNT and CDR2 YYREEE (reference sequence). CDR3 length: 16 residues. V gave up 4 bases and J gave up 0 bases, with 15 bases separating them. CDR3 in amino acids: CASSPGGPLSTDTQYF. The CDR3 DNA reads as TGTGCCAGCAGCCCCGGGGGGCCCTTGAGCACAGATACGCAGTATTTT.

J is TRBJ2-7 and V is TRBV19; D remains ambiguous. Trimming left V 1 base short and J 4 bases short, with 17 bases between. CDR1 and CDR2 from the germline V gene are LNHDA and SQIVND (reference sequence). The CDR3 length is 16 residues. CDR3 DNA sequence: TGTGCCAGTAGTATAGGCCCAGAATACCCAGGATACGAGCAGTACTTC. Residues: CASSIGPEYPGYEQYF.

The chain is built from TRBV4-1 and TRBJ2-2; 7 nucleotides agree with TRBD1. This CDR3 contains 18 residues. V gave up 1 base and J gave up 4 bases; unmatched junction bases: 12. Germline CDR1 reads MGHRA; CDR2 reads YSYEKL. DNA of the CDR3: TGCGCCAGCAGCCAAGTTCTAAGGGCACAGGGGTCCACCGGGGAGCTGTTTTTT. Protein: CASSQVLRAQGSTGELFF.

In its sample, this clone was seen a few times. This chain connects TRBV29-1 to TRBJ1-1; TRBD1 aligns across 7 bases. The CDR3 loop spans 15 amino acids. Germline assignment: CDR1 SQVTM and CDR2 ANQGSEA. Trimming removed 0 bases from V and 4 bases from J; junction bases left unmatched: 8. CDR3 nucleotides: TGCAGCGTTGAAGATCTAGGGGGCGCTGCCACTGAAGCTTTCTTT. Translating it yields CSVEDLGGAATEAFF.

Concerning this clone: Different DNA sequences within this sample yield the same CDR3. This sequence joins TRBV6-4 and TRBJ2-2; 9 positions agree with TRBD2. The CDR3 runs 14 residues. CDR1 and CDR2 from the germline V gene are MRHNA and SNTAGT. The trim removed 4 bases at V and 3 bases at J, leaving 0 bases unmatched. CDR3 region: CASSGLADTGELFF. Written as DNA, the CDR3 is TGTGCCAGCAGTGGACTAGCGGACACCGGGGAGCTGTTTTTT.

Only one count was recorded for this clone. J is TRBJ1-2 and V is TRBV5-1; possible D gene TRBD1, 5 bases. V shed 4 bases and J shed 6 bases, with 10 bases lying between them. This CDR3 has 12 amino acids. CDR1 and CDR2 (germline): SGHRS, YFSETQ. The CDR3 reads CASSRDFDGYTF. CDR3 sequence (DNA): TGCGCCAGCAGCAGGGACTTTGATGGCTACACCTTC.